This T cell receptor beta chain was sequenced during a study of cytomegalovirus exposure and HLA in healthy donors (dated by TCRdb to between 2016 and 2019). For the study in its entirety: According to an earlier analysis of 587 of the donors, some 170 million T cells yielded 90 million to 140 million unique TCR beta sequences and about 280 Gb of sequence data. An early release that covered roughly 600 HLA-typed donors contained approximately 320 gigabases of sequencing data and about 84 million unique TCR sequences. Of the 398 genotyped donors, more than 75% were placed in the genetic ancestry cluster associated with self-reported Caucasian donors. The study was designed to test whether signatures of past pathogen exposure could be identified by cataloging public T cell receptors. The study used immunosequencing to profile the T cell repertoires of around 600 subjects and linked those repertoires to cytomegalovirus serostatus. A separate validation cohort of over a hundred different subjects was used in addition to the approximately 640-subject first cohort. To predict cytomegalovirus infection status, the study combined high-throughput TCR immunosequencing, statistical association of individual TCRs with disease status, and machine learning. A later analysis re-analyzed previously published TCR beta repertoires from several hundred donors and added high-resolution HLA genotyping to study TCR occurrence patterns. The later analysis used no new phenotypic data to find candidate immune exposures, relying instead on TCR beta sequences and their occurrence across donors. An earlier analysis of approximately 500 of the donors applied high-throughput TCR beta sequencing to assess whether each TCR beta V gene segment acted as functional or pseudogenic. Donor age, sex, ethnicity and CMV serostatus were compiled alongside the repertoire data. A later genetic analysis used genome-wide SNP genotypes for about three fifths of the 666 donors, treating that subset as a discovery cohort. All discovery cohort repertoires had been generated on a single sequencing platform. Both class I and class II loci were covered by HLA typing, at four-digit resolution. The number of donors typed differed by locus, with about 629-630 for A, B, C, DRB1 and DQB1, roughly 520 for DQA1, approximately 570 for DPA1, and around 460 for DPB1. Several DR-DQ haplotypes were handled as single units for association and clustering, since linkage in the cohort was strong. Among around 400 genotyped donors of the cohort, an average of approximately 200,000 unique TCR beta nucleotide sequences was sequenced per donor, of which approximately 19% were non-productive.

The cohort consisted of fewer than 700 healthy bone marrow donors. Cohort members were all nominally healthy when sampled, although unrecorded immune exposures were likely present. The donor tested CMV seronegative, placing the donor among the 350 to 400 seronegative members of the cohort. Each donor provided a peripheral blood sample, and peripheral blood mononuclear cells were used for TCR beta sequencing. Genomic DNA extraction from the blood cell samples was performed with the Qiagen DNeasy Blood Extraction Kit. Receptor libraries were prepared by the immunoSEQ multiplex PCR assay. A mixture of 60 forward primers for TCR Vbeta segments and 13 reverse primers for TCR Jbeta segments was used in the multiplex PCR. A multiplex PCR assay on genomic DNA amplified the CDR3 region of rearranged TCR beta genes. The amplified TCR beta libraries were sequenced on the Illumina HiSeq System as 87-base-pair reads. Per the original workflow: Across the 500 to 700 repertoires, a later analysis counted about 81 million unique TCR beta chains, approximately 10 million of which were shared by at least two donors. Raw reads were error-corrected and collapsed into unique sequences with a nearest-neighbor algorithm that merged closely related sequences to remove PCR and sequencing errors. Alignment of CDR3 sequences to IMGT reference sequences was used to assign V, D and J gene segments. Each retained sequence needed at least a six-nucleotide match to both a V gene segment and a J gene segment. A rearrangement counted as productive if the CDR3 had no stop codons and remained in frame with V and J, and every other rearrangement counted as non-productive. CDR3 was defined by IMGT convention, running from the second conserved V-encoded cysteine to the conserved J-encoded phenylalanine. The earlier analysis of some 550 of the donors excluded any sequence lacking an unambiguous match to a single V gene segment. In an earlier analysis of around 600 of the donors, V segments were called functional above 56.7% productive rearrangements and were called segregating when the between-donor standard deviation exceeded 5%. A statistical classification framework was built to diagnose cytomegalovirus status from the catalog of TCR beta chain sequences. V and J gene assignment, in a later analysis, came from comparing TCR nucleotide sequences with IMGT/GENE-DB human TR gene sequences. The TCRdist pipeline was used in a later analysis to assign CDR3 sequences and most-parsimonious VDJ recombination scenarios. In a later analysis, every TCR beta chain was defined by the combination of its CDR3 amino acid sequence and its V-gene family, and reads without a unique V-gene family were dropped. In a later analysis, 500 to 650 highly shared, low-generation-probability nucleotide sequences were removed to address suspected cross-contamination and a sequencing artifact. In a later analysis, a clonal expansion index was calculated for each public chain from normalized within-repertoire ranks of inferred template counts. In a later analysis, generation probabilities were computed with a VDJ recombination model fitted to out-of-frame rearrangements, and the resulting probabilities were checked against IGoR. In a later analysis, TCR-TCR, TCR-HLA and TCR-CMV co-occurrence was scored with hypergeometric tests, and a repertoire-size bias correction was applied to TCR pairs. False discovery rates were estimated in a later analysis by permuting HLA or CMV assignments 20 times. In a later analysis, co-occurring TCRs were grouped using DBSCAN, and TCRdist sequence similarity was added for clustering within HLA-allele-positive subsets. For co-occurrence clustering, repertoires with fewer than 30,000 or more than 120,000 public chains were excluded, along with 5 or 6 repertoires with anomalous nucleotide sharing. TCRdb provides this immuneACCESS table in a form limited to in-frame rearrangements. Some clones are lacking; in checked studies, under half of them reflect an unresolved V gene, and why the rest are absent is not known. D and trimming come from the DNA, and the V and J calls and clone size come from that table. Within this sample are approximately 150,000 clones, with 70% to 80% of them counted one time only. The ten most abundant clones make up 2.1% of the sample.

The CDR3 has 17 amino acids, counting the end cysteine and phenylalanine. Kept here is only the CDR3 DNA, which spans 51 bases and is read in frame from base 1. In the germline V gene, CDR1 corresponds to SGHTA and CDR2 to FQGNSA. At the junction V is shortened by 5 bases and J by 3 bases; bases outside the gene matches: 5. A note on this clone: No cognate antigen has been identified for it. Within one base of it there is no much larger clone, and no base qualities were kept.

Study-wide findings and limitations: CMV serostatus was the only immune exposure information available for the cohort. A total of 164 TCR beta chains were listed by the study as associated with cytomegalovirus. In a later analysis, several top co-occurrence clusters were reported to appear linked to parvovirus B19, influenza, CMV and Epstein-Barr virus. Because HLA typing was unavailable for some donors at each locus, only the typed subset was used in association tests. Only TCR beta chains were sequenced in this cohort, and the absence of alpha or paired-chain data limited detectable features. Because the 87-base-pair reads could not distinguish some IMGT-functional V segments, including TRBV6-2 and TRBV6-3, those segments were excluded. The presence/absence analyses assumed that sequencing depth was roughly uniform across donors, and that assumption may not be true. According to a later genetic analysis, donors in an Asian-associated ancestry cluster had fewer N-insertions in productive TCRs than the approximately 700-donor mean. A further reported finding was that TCR beta sequences accurately predicted the HLA-A and HLA-B alleles for most subjects in the first cohort. In vitro tests confirmed that a few of the cytomegalovirus-associated TCR beta chains recognize cytomegalovirus antigens. Cytomegalovirus status was reported to be diagnosed by the classifier with high specificity and sensitivity in both the original and validation cohorts. Across donors, most TCR sequences were observed very rarely, whereas some public TCRs were present in many individuals. Specific HLA alleles were associated with 15,000 to 20,000 TCR beta sequences at a false discovery rate of 0.05 in a later analysis. The sequencing pipeline was judged likely to have produced a cluster of highly shared sequence variants as a technical artifact. When HLA alleles, especially DR and DQ, strongly co-occurred, attributing TCR associations to individual alleles was difficult. A later genetic analysis associated a missense DCLRE1C variant with V-gene and J-gene trimming of TCR beta chains, and an independent cohort replicated the association. The authors suggested that the approach could potentially be extended to other disease states and immunological phenotypes. In an earlier analysis of around 600 of the donors, most TCR beta V segments were observed in productive rearrangements about 90% or about 30% of the time, broadly matching IMGT annotations. According to a later analysis, TCR association rates differed among HLA loci, with DRB1 alleles showing the most associated TCRs and HLA-C alleles showing the fewest. Compared with equally common non-associated chains, HLA-associated TCR beta chains in a later analysis were more clonally expanded and had lower generation probabilities. Because counts were too low, approximately 18 rarely observed V segments, including chromosome 9 orphons, were excluded from the earlier analysis of under 650 of the donors. A later analysis found that most CMV-associated TCR beta chains appeared HLA-restricted, with HLA associations seemingly driven largely by CMV exposure. Linkage disequilibrium might explain the correlated functional status among segregating V segments, but an unknown experimental factor could not be excluded.

The V and J segments used are TRBV7-2 and TRBJ2-1, with 15 bases in between that match TRBD2. The TCR sequence derives from a man aged 35 to 55 in good health and CMV-seronegative. The source material was PBMCs. The DNA sequence is TGTGCCAGCAGCCAAGGACTAGCGGGAGGGAACTACAATGAGCAGTTCTTC. This is translated as CASSQGLAGGNYNEQFF.